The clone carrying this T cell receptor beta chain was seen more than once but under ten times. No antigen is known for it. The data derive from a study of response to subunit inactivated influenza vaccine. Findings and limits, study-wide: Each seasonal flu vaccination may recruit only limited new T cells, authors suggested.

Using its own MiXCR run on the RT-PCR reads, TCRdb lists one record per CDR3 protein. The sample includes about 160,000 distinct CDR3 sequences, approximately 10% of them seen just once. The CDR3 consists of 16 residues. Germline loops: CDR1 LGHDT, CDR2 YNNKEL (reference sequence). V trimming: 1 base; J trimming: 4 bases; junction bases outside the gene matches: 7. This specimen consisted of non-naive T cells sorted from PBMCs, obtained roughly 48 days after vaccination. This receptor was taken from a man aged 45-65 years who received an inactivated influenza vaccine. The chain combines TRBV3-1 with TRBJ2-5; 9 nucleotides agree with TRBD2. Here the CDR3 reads CASSQAGGGAVETQYF. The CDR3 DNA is TGTGCCAGCAGCCAAGCGGGCGGGGGGGCCGTAGAGACCCAGTACTTC.